The 21 T cell receptor beta chains listed next were all sequenced from one sample in a study of T cell clonality in common variable immunodeficiency. Their antigen targets remain unknown. Data came from immunoSEQ multiplex PCR; TCRdb stores just in-frame clones and leaves some out. There are 30,000 to 40,000 clones in the sample, none observed a single time. General study points: Fewer deletions and N-nucleotide insertions were reportedly seen in common variable immunodeficiency TCR beta sequences.

Source material: peripheral blood mononuclear cells. These receptors were obtained from a human donor with common variable immunodeficiency.

This clone was seen many times. The read terminates 3 residues before the CDR3 end, so the remaining end is supplied by the germline J gene. The J gene is TRBJ2-5, the V gene TRBV11-2; perhaps TRBD2 as D (5 bases). Per the germline V gene, CDR1 is SGHAT and CDR2 is FQNNGV. V was trimmed by 0 bases and J by 6 bases, leaving 11 bases between them. The CDR3 totals 14 residues. CDR3: CASSLDQEVKTQYF. CDR3 DNA (partial): TGTGCCAGCAGCTTAGATCAGGAGGTAAAGACC.

Only a few counts were recorded for this clone. The CDR3 end falls 3 residues outside the read, so it is completed with the germline J gene. This sequence joins TRBV19 and TRBJ2-7; possible D gene TRBD2, 6 bases. The ends were cut back, 3 bases at V and 1 base at J, with 13 bases in the middle. The CDR3 runs to 15 residues. CDR1 and CDR2 from the germline V gene are LNHDA and SQIVND (reference sequence). CDR3 sequence: CASSMFPSESYEQYF. Incomplete CDR3 DNA: TGTGCCAGTAGTATGTTTCCTAGCGAGTCCTACGAG.

This clone has more than one count but fewer than ten. Sequencing ends 3 residues short of the CDR3 end; the germline J gene provides the rest. V is TRBV30 and J is TRBJ2-3, with TRBD2 matching over 13 bases. CDR1 is GTSNPN and CDR2 is SVGIG in the germline V gene (reference sequence). The CDR3 totals 17 residues. With 5 bases clipped from V and 2 bases from J, the junction kept 10 bases outside the gene matches. CDR3 DNA (partial): TGTGCCTGGGGGACTAGCGGGGCTTCTACTCCCACAGATACG. As protein: CAWGTSGASTPTDT. The full CDR3 is CAWGTSGASTPTDTQYF. Together with reference TRBV30 and TRBJ2-3, the CDR3 gives the full variable domain: SQTIHQWPATLVQPVGSPLSLECTVEGTSNPNLYWYRQAAGRGLQLLFYSVGIGQISSEVPQNLSASRPQDRQFILSSKKLLLSDSGFYLCAWGTSGASTPTDTQYFGPGTRLTVL.

This clone was observed many times. Read sequence stops 3 residues before the CDR3 end, and the germline J gene provides the missing end. This chain connects TRBV20-1 to TRBJ2-3; D might be TRBD1 or TRBD2, each matching 5 bases. This CDR3 is built from 14 residues. Trimming left V 3 bases short and J 4 bases short, with 14 bases between. From germline, CDR1 is DFQATT and CDR2 SNEGSKA (reference sequence). CDR3 residues: CSASQGVGADTQYF. Partial CDR3 DNA: TGCAGTGCTAGTCAGGGAGTTGGAGCAGATACG.

Notes on this clone: The observed sequence ends 3 residues before the CDR3 terminus, with the missing tail filled in from the germline J gene. The chain combines TRBV11-2 with TRBJ2-7; 9 positions match TRBD1. Trimming removed 3 bases from V and 5 bases from J; junction bases left unmatched: 8. The CDR3 is made up of 15 amino acids. Germline CDR1 SGHAT, CDR2 FQNNGV. The CDR3 DNA, read in part, is TGTGCCAGCAGCTTTATCCGGGACAGGGCCAACGAG. Its translation is CASSFIRDRANE. The full CDR3 reads CASSFIRDRANEQYF.

In its sample, this clone was seen many times. The observed sequence ends 3 residues before the CDR3 terminus, with the missing tail filled in from the germline J gene. V and J are TRBV7-9 and TRBJ2-5; no reliable D call. CDR1 is SEHNR, CDR2 FQNEAQ, per germline (reference sequence). The CDR3 has 13 amino acids. V lost 5 bases and J lost 5, with 12 bases in between. The CDR3 here is CASSTGWRETQYF. The sequenced CDR3 bases are TGTGCCAGCAGCACGGGTTGGCGGGAGACC.

Turning to this clone: Read coverage stops 3 residues before the CDR3 terminus; the germline J gene supplies the remainder. This chain uses TRBV6-2 or TRBV6-3 with TRBJ1-5, with a possible D match to TRBD1 (5 bases). The CDR3 consists of 17 residues. CDR1 is MNHEY and CDR2 is SVGEGT in the germline V gene. Trimming took 5 bases from V and 2 from J, leaving 19 bases between them. CDR3 in amino acids: CASSRTLGIGRNQPQHF. Incomplete CDR3 DNA: TGTGCCAGCAGTCGGACACTCGGGATAGGGCGCAATCAGCCC.

This clone has only a few counts. The sequenced fragment ends 3 residues before the CDR3 boundary, so the rest is inferred from the germline J gene. The chain employs TRBV7-9 and TRBJ2-5; D not certain. Germline V CDR1 and CDR2: SEHNR, FQNEAQ (reference sequence). The CDR3 contains 13 residues. Trimming stripped 3 bases from V and 4 bases from J, with 9 bases between. The part of the CDR3 DNA that was read is TGTGCCAGCAGCTTCCATAGTAGAGAGACC. Protein product: CASSFHSRET. The whole CDR3 reads CASSFHSRETQYF.

This clone was detected ten times or more. The DNA ends 3 residues before the CDR3 does, and the rest of the CDR3 is filled in from the germline J gene. This rearrangement joins TRBV6-2 or TRBV6-3 to TRBJ1-1; D unresolved. This CDR3 has 15 amino acids. Germline V gene sequence: CDR1 MNHEY, CDR2 SVGEGT. The CDR3 protein is CASSYSGTLAGEAFF. Incomplete CDR3 DNA: TGTGCCAGCAGTTACTCGGGAACCTTAGCGGGAGAG.

This clone was observed a few times. The CDR3 end is not reached by the read, which stops 3 residues before it; the germline J gene fills it in. The chain carries TRBV19 and TRBJ1-6; TRBD1 agrees at 7 bases. The CDR3 is 17 amino acids. From germline, CDR1 is LNHDA and CDR2 SQIVND (reference sequence). V shed 3 bases, J shed 6 bases, and the junction held 11 bases outside the gene matches. CDR3 region: CASSIGLRDSGNSPLHF. The part of the CDR3 DNA that was read is TGTGCCAGTAGTATCGGACTTCGGGACAGCGGTAATTCACCC.

This clone was picked up a small number of times. Sequencing ends 3 residues short of the CDR3 end; the germline J gene provides the rest. The genes are TRBV5-1 and TRBJ2-3; 7 bases map to TRBD2. Trimming took 4 bases from V and 4 from J; bases not matched to a gene: 12. The germline V gene has CDR1 SGHRS and CDR2 YFSETQ. The CDR3 totals 16 residues. CDR3 protein: CASSVPSGLEPDTQYF. CDR3 DNA (partial): TGCGCCAGCAGCGTTCCTAGCGGCCTGGAGCCAGATACG.

A remark on this clone: From the germline J gene comes the end of the CDR3, since the read stops 3 residues before it. The chain has TRBV6-1 and TRBJ2-3, with D uncertain. CDR3 length: 13 residues. The germline V gene encodes CDR1 MNHNS and CDR2 SASEGT. Between the trimmed V and J ends, which lost 4 bases and 4 bases, there was a span of 9 bases. CDR3: CASSVLGSDTQYF. Partial CDR3 DNA: TGTGCCAGCAGTGTCCTAGGATCAGATACG.

Notes on this clone: The DNA ends 3 residues before the CDR3 does, and the rest of the CDR3 is filled in from the germline J gene. V is TRBV7-8 and J is TRBJ2-2; no clear D gene. In germline, CDR1 is SGHVS, CDR2 FQNEAQ. The V end was cut by 1 base, the J end by 2 bases, with 5 bases between. The CDR3 loop spans 14 amino acids. This CDR3 reads CASSLGANTGELFF. The sequenced part of the CDR3 DNA is TGTGCCAGCAGCTTAGGGGCCAACACCGGGGAG. The entire variable domain, with the rest obtained from reference TRBV7-8 and TRBJ2-2, is as follows: GAGVSQSPRYKVAKRGQDVALRCDPISGHVSLFWYQQALGQGPEFLTYFQNEAQLDKSGLPSDRFFAERPEGSVSTLKIQRTQQEDSAVYLCASSLGANTGELFFGEGSRLTVL.

There are many counts of this clone. The CDR3 end falls 3 residues outside the read, so it is completed with the germline J gene. This rearrangement joins TRBV7-2 to TRBJ2-1; maybe TRBD1 (5 bases). The CDR3 spans 14 residues. Germline-derived CDR1 and CDR2 are SGHTA and FQGNSA. Trimming stripped 2 bases from V and 6 bases from J, with 11 bases between. The CDR3 spells CASSLSGWGNEQFF. The CDR3 bases that were read are TGTGCCAGCAGCTTATCAGGGTGGGGCAATGAG.

This clone is medium-sized. The DNA ends 3 residues before the CDR3 does, and the rest of the CDR3 is filled in from the germline J gene. V gene TRBV7-2 combines with J gene TRBJ2-7; 9 bases are a match to TRBD1. Trimming at V came to 5 bases and at J to 3 bases, leaving 8 bases not matched to a gene. Germline CDR1 SGHTA, CDR2 FQGNSA. CDR3 size: 15 residues. The sequenced part of the CDR3 DNA is TGTGCCAGCAGCCTCCTGACAGGGGGGAACTACGAG. It is translated as CASSLLTGGNYE. The entire CDR3 reads CASSLLTGGNYEQYF.

This clone showed up just a few times. The read comes to an end 3 residues before the CDR3 does, leaving the germline J gene to fill in the end. The chain employs TRBV18 and TRBJ1-2, with TRBD1 matching 7 bases. With V trimmed by 0 bases and J by 5 bases, 3 bases remained unmatched. The length of the CDR3 is 14 residues. The germline CDR1 and CDR2 sequences are KGHSH and LQKENI. Partial CDR3 DNA: TGTGCCAGCTCACCACCGACAGGGCTTTATGGC. Translation: CASSPPTGLYG. The whole CDR3 protein is CASSPPTGLYGYTF.

Remarks on this clone: The sequence runs out 3 residues before the end of the CDR3; the remainder is reconstructed from the germline J gene. V and J are TRBV6-2 or TRBV6-3 and TRBJ1-5, with D tentatively TRBD1 (6 bases). Trimming pared 10 bases from V and 2 bases from J, leaving 9 bases between. In germline, CDR1 is MNHEY, CDR2 SVGEGT. The CDR3 runs to 12 residues. The DNA read from the CDR3 is TGTGCCACAGGGGAGGGCAATCAGCCC. Translation gives CATGEGNQP. The entire CDR3 sequence reads CATGEGNQPQHF.

The CDR3 loop reads CAWSTGGPEAFF. The DNA read from the CDR3 is TGTGCCTGGAGCACAGGGGGCCCTGAA. V gene TRBV30 combines with J gene TRBJ1-1, with 9 bases fitting TRBD1. The read terminates 3 residues ahead of where the CDR3 ends, so the germline J gene completes it. Germline values: CDR1 GTSNPN, CDR2 SVGIG (reference sequence). V was clipped by 3 bases and J by 6 bases; unmatched bases: 2. The CDR3 is 12 amino acids.

On this clone: The read ends 3 residues early relative to the CDR3; the germline J gene fills the gap. V and J are TRBV19 and TRBJ1-2; TRBD1 matches at 8 bases. V was clipped by 8 bases and J by 1 base; unmatched bases: 6. This CDR3 is 14 amino acids long. Germline assignment: CDR1 LNHDA and CDR2 SQIVND (reference sequence). The covered CDR3 bases are TGTGCCAGTTCCTACAGGGGGTTTAACTATGGC. Amino acid sequence: CASSYRGFNYG. The whole CDR3 sequence reads CASSYRGFNYGYTF.

The sequenced part of the CDR3 DNA is TGTGCCAGTAGTATCCAATCAGCGACAGATACG. Translating it yields CASSIQSATDT. The CDR3 reads in full as CASSIQSATDTQYF. V is TRBV19 and J is TRBJ2-3, with no clear D. The CDR3 extends 3 residues past the end of the read, so its final part is completed from the germline J gene. This CDR3 is built from 14 residues. Germline CDR1 is LNHDA and CDR2 is SQIVND (reference sequence). V was clipped by 3 bases and J by 3 bases, with 10 bases between them. Full variable domain (outside the CDR3, taken from reference TRBV19 and TRBJ2-3): DGGITQSPKYLFRKEGQNVTLSCEQNLNHDAMYWYRQDPGQGLRLIYYSQIVNDFQKGDIAEGYSVSREKKESFPLTVTSAQKNPTAFYLCASSIQSATDTQYFGPGTRLTVL.

This clone has only a few counts. Read coverage stops 3 residues before the CDR3 terminus; the germline J gene supplies the remainder. The chain carries TRBV30 and TRBJ1-2; D gene ambiguous. Deletions cut 6 bases from V and 5 bases from J, with 13 bases between. The CDR3 extends over 12 amino acids. The V gene's germline CDR1 is GTSNPN and CDR2 SVGIG (reference sequence). Incomplete CDR3 DNA: TGTGCCTGCCCGGGTAACCTTTATGGC. Encoded protein: CACPGNLYG. The complete CDR3 reads CACPGNLYGYTF.